The 12 T cell receptor beta chains in this list originate from one sample, sequenced in a study of vaccination effects on CD4 cells after COVID-19. Measured with immunoSEQ multiplex PCR; TCRdb has only the in-frame clones, and not every one. This sample yields 37,000 or so clones, of which 55% to 80% are seen a single time; more than 7.5% belongs to the top ten. Isolating CD4+ T cells followed around nine days of culture. As their vaccination, participants received two doses of either BNT162b2 or mRNA-1273. These receptors have no identified antigens. The sample consisted of CD4+ T cells from PBMCs cultured without peptide, taken after COVID-19 vaccination. The receptors were sampled from a human donor who received a COVID-19 vaccine.

The chain is built from TRBV27 and TRBJ2-3; no clear D gene. CDR3 length equals 19 residues. CDR1 is MNHEY and CDR2 is SMNVEV in the germline V gene (reference sequence). Trimming took off 4 bases at V and 3 bases at J, with 26 bases between the two ends. The CDR3 is CASSSFAEKGIELTDTQYF. The CDR3 DNA reads TGTGCCAGCAGTTCCTTCGCAGAGAAAGGGATCGAGCTAACAGATACGCAGTATTTT.

The CDR3: CASSLGGTFYNEQFF. DNA for the CDR3: TGTGCCAGCAGCTTAGGAGGGACCTTCTACAATGAGCAGTTCTTC. The chain is built from TRBV7-9 and TRBJ2-1; D assignment may be TRBD1 or TRBD2 (5 bases each). CDR1 is SEHNR, CDR2 FQNEAQ, per germline (reference sequence). CDR3 length equals 15 residues. V was shortened by 1 base and J by 3 bases, with 10 bases between the two germline ends.

The rearrangement joins TRBV24-1 to TRBJ1-2; D not certain. CDR1 and CDR2 from the germline V gene are KGHDR and SFDVKD. The CDR3 runs 14 residues. The V gene lost 12 bases and the J gene lost 1 base, with 17 bases spanning the gap. This chain's CDR3 is CAAEAETNNYGYTF. The CDR3 DNA reads TGTGCCGCAGAGGCAGAAACAAATAACTATGGCTACACCTTC.

The chain combines TRBV11-2 with TRBJ2-7, with D hard to call. The CDR3 loop spans 15 amino acids. The germline V gene has CDR1 SGHAT and CDR2 FQNNGV. The ends were cut back, 0 bases at V and 2 bases at J, with 11 bases in the middle. The CDR3 protein is CASSLDLELTYEQYF. The CDR3 bases are TGTGCCAGCAGCTTAGATTTGGAACTAACCTACGAGCAGTACTTC.

The chain joins TRBV10-1 to TRBJ1-6; D gene uncertain. Per the germline V gene, CDR1 is WNHNN and CDR2 is SYGVQD (reference sequence). The length of the CDR3 is 13 residues. The germline V and J ends were trimmed by 6 bases and 10 bases, with 13 bases remaining between them. CDR3 amino acids: CASSPGQVSPLHF. In nucleotides, the CDR3 is TGCGCCAGCAGCCCGGGCCAGGTCTCACCCCTCCACTTT.

There are a few counts of this clone. The chain couples TRBV18 to TRBJ1-1; D ambiguous. CDR3 length: 13 residues. Between the trimmed V and J ends, which lost 2 bases and 3 bases, there was a span of 7 bases. Germline lookup yields CDR1 KGHSH and CDR2 LQKENI. CDR3 sequence: CASSPVADTEAFF. CDR3 nucleotides: TGTGCCAGCTCACCAGTGGCAGACACTGAAGCTTTCTTT.

The chain combines TRBV27 with TRBJ1-2; a possible D gene is TRBD1 (5 bases). Trimming took off 2 bases at V and 3 bases at J, with 13 bases between the two ends. This CDR3 region has 15 residues. CDR1 and CDR2 (germline): MNHEY, SMNVEV (reference sequence). The CDR3 reads CASSLEGRSHYGYTF. The CDR3 coding sequence is TGTGCCAGCAGTTTAGAGGGACGCTCTCACTATGGCTACACCTTC.

The chain joins TRBV11-2 to TRBJ2-3, with TRBD1 identical over 8 bases. J was trimmed by 3 bases and V by 8 bases; bases with no gene match: 10. From germline, CDR1 is SGHAT and CDR2 FQNNGV. The CDR3 has 15 amino acids. CDR3 in DNA: TGTGCCAGCCTGCCCGGACAGGGTTGGACAGATACGCAGTATTTT. Translation: CASLPGQGWTDTQYF.

The chain is built from TRBV3-1 (or the pseudogene TRBV3-2) and TRBJ2-3, with 7 bases identical to TRBD2. The V gene's germline CDR1 is LGHDT and CDR2 YNNKEL (reference sequence). The CDR3 sequence is 16 residues long. V gave up 1 base and J gave up 5 bases; unmatched junction bases: 9. The DNA of the CDR3 is TGTGCCAGCAGCCAAGCGGGTGGCGGGGGAGGAGATACGCAGTATTTT. Amino acids: CASSQAGGGGGDTQYF.

This chain joins TRBV6-2 or TRBV6-3 and TRBJ2-3; possibly TRBD1 for D (6 bases). Germline lookup yields CDR1 MNHEY and CDR2 SVGEGT. The CDR3 length is 13 residues. Deletions cut 4 bases from V and 8 bases from J, with 13 bases between. Here the CDR3 reads CASSLTSGVTQYF. The DNA for the CDR3 is TGTGCCAGCAGTTTGACTTCAGGGGTTACGCAGTATTTT.

The rearrangement links TRBV15 to TRBJ2-7; a weak D match, TRBD2 (7 bases). Germline V CDR1 and CDR2: LNHNV, YYDKDF (reference sequence). This CDR3 contains 14 residues. V lost 0 bases and J lost 6, with 12 bases in between. In nucleotides, the CDR3 is TGTGCCACCAGCAGAGATAGGGGGGGGCTCGAGCAGTACTTC. Translating it yields CATSRDRGGLEQYF. Full variable domain (outside the CDR3, taken from reference TRBV15 and TRBJ2-7): DAMVIQNPRYQVTQFGKPVTLSCSQTLNHNVMYWYQQKSSQAPKLLFHYYDKDFNNEADTPDNFQSRRPNTSFCFLDIRSPGLGDTAMYLCATSRDRGGLEQYFGPGTRLTVT.

The chain employs TRBV13 and TRBJ2-5; 16 positions agree with TRBD2. CDR1 and CDR2 from the germline V gene are PRHDT and FYEKMQ (reference sequence). The ends lost 5 bases at V and 5 bases at J; junction bases unmatched: 5. This CDR3 has 16 amino acids. The CDR3 sequence: CASSGTSGGAWETQYF. The CDR3 DNA is TGTGCCAGCAGCGGGACTAGCGGGGGGGCCTGGGAGACCCAGTACTTC. Full variable domain (remainder filled in from reference TRBV13 and TRBJ2-5): AAGVIQSPRHLIKEKRETATLKCYPIPRHDTVYWYQQGPGQDPQFLISFYEKMQSDKGSIPDRFSAQQFSDYHSELNMSSLELGDSALYFCASSGTSGGAWETQYFGPGTRLLVL.